These 18 T cell receptor beta chains were all obtained from the same sample, sequenced in a study of beta chain features in type 1 diabetes. Their antigens are not known. The authors reverse transcribed all of the isolated RNA, so sequencing captured expressed TCRB transcripts. Generated by immunoSEQ multiplex PCR, the TCRdb table keeps only in-frame clones and is missing some. The table records approximately 600,000 clones, around 12% of them present only once. Study-level results: In all four CD4+ subsets, TCRB CDR3 length was significantly, moderately reduced in type 1 diabetes.

Material for sequencing was naive CD4+ T cells from blood. All receptors derive from a man between 25 and 39 years old with type 1 diabetes.

This clone turned up a few times. The chain couples TRBV18 to TRBJ1-4, with D unresolved. This CDR3 region has 13 residues. Trimming left V 2 bases short and J 6 bases short, with 7 bases between. CDR1 and CDR2 from the germline V gene are KGHSH and LQKENI. The chain's CDR3 is CASSPKSDEKLFF. CDR3 sequence (DNA): TGTGCCAGCTCACCAAAAAGTGATGAAAAACTGTTTTTT.

This clone was seen a handful of times. The chain recombines TRBV7-3 with TRBJ2-3; 8 bases match TRBD1. CDR3 length equals 14 residues. The V gene's germline CDR1 is SGHTA and CDR2 FQGTGA. Trimming took 5 bases from V and 4 from J; bases not matched to a gene: 5. CDR3 sequence (DNA): TGTGCCAGCAGCGGCGCAGGGGGCCCAGATACGCAGTATTTT. As protein: CASSGAGGPDTQYF.

The V call is TRBV19, the J call TRBJ1-5; no clear D. This CDR3 spans 13 amino acids. The germline V and J ends were trimmed by 5 bases and 3 bases, with 8 bases remaining between them. Germline CDR1 and CDR2: LNHDA and SQIVND (reference sequence). The CDR3 reads CASSAAHNQPQHF. CDR3 bases: TGTGCCAGTAGTGCAGCCCACAATCAGCCCCAGCATTTT.

The sample holds one count of this clone. This chain connects TRBV7-2 to TRBJ2-7, with 9 bases aligning to TRBD1. J was trimmed by 4 bases and V by 4 bases; bases with no gene match: 8. From germline, CDR1 is SGHTA and CDR2 FQGNSA. This CDR3 region has 15 residues. The CDR3 loop reads CASSSSGDRVYEQYF. CDR3 bases: TGTGCCAGCAGCTCCTCGGGGGACAGGGTATACGAGCAGTACTTC. The full variable domain, its missing parts supplied by reference TRBV7-2 and TRBJ2-7, is GAGVSQSPSNKVTEKGKDVELRCDPISGHTALYWYRQSLGQGLEFLIYFQGNSAPDKSGLPSDRFSAERTGGSVSTLTIQRTQQEDSAVYLCASSSSGDRVYEQYFGPGTRLTVT.

The V gene is TRBV18, the J gene TRBJ1-2; no clear D gene. CDR3 length: 14 residues. The germline CDR1 and CDR2 sequences are KGHSH and LQKENI. V was clipped by 2 bases and J by 0 bases, with 7 bases between them. CDR3 amino acids: CASSPGRSNYGYTF. The CDR3 nucleotides are TGTGCCAGCTCACCAGGCAGGTCTAACTATGGCTACACCTTC.

The V call is TRBV7-7, the J call TRBJ1-2; tentative D call: TRBD1 (6 bases). V was shortened by 7 bases and J by 4 bases, with 16 bases between the two germline ends. Germline V CDR1 and CDR2: SSHAT, FNYEAQ (reference sequence). The CDR3 totals 14 residues. CDR3 sequence reads: CASTAVGGTYGYTF. In nucleotides, the CDR3 is TGTGCCAGCACCGCCGTAGGGGGGACCTATGGCTACACCTTC.

This clone was counted only a few times. V is TRBV7-9 and J is TRBJ2-7, with 7 bases that match TRBD2. This CDR3 comprises 16 residues. V shed 5 bases, J shed 0 bases, and the junction held 10 bases outside the gene matches. Germline values: CDR1 SEHNR, CDR2 FQNEAQ (reference sequence). CDR3 region: CASSPFTGGSSYEQYF. The CDR3 DNA reads TGTGCCAGCAGCCCATTTACCGGGGGGAGCTCCTACGAGCAGTACTTC.

The chain uses TRBV29-1 and TRBJ1-2; D not certain. CDR3 length: 12 residues. Germline lookup yields CDR1 SQVTM and CDR2 ANQGSEA. The V end lost 1 base, the J end lost 1 base, and 4 bases lay between the germline ends. CDR3 region: CSVEGNNYGYTF. CDR3 DNA: TGCAGCGTTGAAGGGAATAACTATGGCTACACCTTC.

This clone has just one count. The chain combines TRBV28 with TRBJ1-2; D is undetermined. There are 12 residues in the CDR3. V was pared by 7 bases and J by 5 bases, with 11 bases between. Germline V gene sequence: CDR1 MDHEN, CDR2 SYDVKM. As DNA, the CDR3 is TGTGCCAGCAAAAGCCCCGGTTATGGCTACACCTTC. It specifies CASKSPGYGYTF.

The table lists this clone with a few counts. The chain carries TRBV9 and TRBJ2-5, with 11 bases aligning to TRBD1. This CDR3 is 16 amino acids long. The ends lost 0 bases at V and 1 base at J; junction bases unmatched: 2. Germline V lookup: CDR1 SGDLS, CDR2 YYNGEE. Written as DNA, the CDR3 is TGTGCCAGCAGCGTAGGGACAGGGGGCCTCCAAGAGACCCAGTACTTC. Translating gives CASSVGTGGLQETQYF.

V gene TRBV6-1 combines with J gene TRBJ2-1, with D maybe TRBD2 (5 bases). Germline assignment: CDR1 MNHNS and CDR2 SASEGT. The CDR3 has 15 amino acids. The V gene lost 2 bases and the J gene lost 4 bases, with 12 bases spanning the gap. Written as DNA, the CDR3 is TGTGCCAGCAGTGAATTCGGACTGACTTACAATGAGCAGTTCTTC. Amino acid sequence: CASSEFGLTYNEQFF.

In its sample, this clone was seen a few times. This rearrangement joins TRBV5-1 to TRBJ1-2, with TRBD1 identical over 8 bases. Germline lookup yields CDR1 SGHRS and CDR2 YFSETQ. This CDR3 has 14 residues. The ends lost 4 bases at V and 7 bases at J; junction bases unmatched: 9. The CDR3 nucleotides read TGCGCCAGCAGCGAATCCGGACAGGGCCCTGGCTACACCTTC. Translating gives CASSESGQGPGYTF.

The chain links TRBV6-5 to TRBJ1-1, with D unclear. Germline assignment: CDR1 MNHEY and CDR2 SVGAGI. CDR3 length equals 15 residues. V was pared by 2 bases and J by 3 bases, with 13 bases between. The CDR3 sequence is CASSYQRRSYTEAFF. The CDR3 DNA follows: TGTGCCAGCAGTTACCAAAGGCGTTCTTACACTGAAGCTTTCTTT.

V usage is TRBV15 and J usage is TRBJ2-7; D is uncertain. The V gene's germline CDR1 is LNHNV and CDR2 YYDKDF (reference sequence). This CDR3 has 14 amino acids. V lost 0 bases to trimming and J lost 3 bases, with 9 bases between them. The CDR3 nucleotides are TGTGCCACCAGCAGAGATTACGGGCTCTACGAGCAGTACTTC. As protein: CATSRDYGLYEQYF.

Only a few counts were recorded for this clone. This chain connects TRBV27 to TRBJ1-2; D may be TRBD1 (5 bases). The CDR3 has 13 residues. V dropped 6 bases and J dropped 7 bases, with 15 bases sitting between them. The germline CDR1 and CDR2 sequences are MNHEY and SMNVEV (reference sequence). CDR3 bases: TGTGCCAGCAGGTGGGGCAGGGCGGCTGGCTACACCTTC. Residues: CASRWGRAAGYTF.

The chain uses TRBV7-9 and TRBJ1-4, with D maybe TRBD1 (6 bases). Trimming removed 5 bases from V and 4 bases from J, with 11 bases in between. CDR3 length: 14 residues. Germline assignment: CDR1 SEHNR and CDR2 FQNEAQ (reference sequence). The CDR3 DNA is TGTGCCAGCAGCCAGGACAGACGTAATGAAAAACTGTTTTTT. It translates to CASSQDRRNEKLFF.

This clone was seen only a few times. This chain links TRBV9 with TRBJ2-1, with 13 bases that match TRBD2. J was trimmed by 6 bases and V by 4 bases; bases with no gene match: 7. CDR1 is SGDLS and CDR2 is YYNGEE in the germline V gene. This CDR3 has 16 amino acids. In nucleotides, the CDR3 is TGTGCCAGCAGCCCTCCCGGGACTAGCGGGACCAATGAGCAGTTCTTC. Translating it yields CASSPPGTSGTNEQFF.

The chain carries TRBV11-1 and TRBJ2-3, with TRBD2 identical over 15 bases. This CDR3 has 16 amino acids. V dropped 5 bases and J dropped 6; count of bases not matched to a gene: 6. Per germline, CDR1 SGHAT and CDR2 FQDESV (reference sequence). The CDR3 DNA is TGTGCCAGCAGCGACGGACTAGCGGGGGGGCGTGATACGCAGTATTTT. Its translation: CASSDGLAGGRDTQYF.